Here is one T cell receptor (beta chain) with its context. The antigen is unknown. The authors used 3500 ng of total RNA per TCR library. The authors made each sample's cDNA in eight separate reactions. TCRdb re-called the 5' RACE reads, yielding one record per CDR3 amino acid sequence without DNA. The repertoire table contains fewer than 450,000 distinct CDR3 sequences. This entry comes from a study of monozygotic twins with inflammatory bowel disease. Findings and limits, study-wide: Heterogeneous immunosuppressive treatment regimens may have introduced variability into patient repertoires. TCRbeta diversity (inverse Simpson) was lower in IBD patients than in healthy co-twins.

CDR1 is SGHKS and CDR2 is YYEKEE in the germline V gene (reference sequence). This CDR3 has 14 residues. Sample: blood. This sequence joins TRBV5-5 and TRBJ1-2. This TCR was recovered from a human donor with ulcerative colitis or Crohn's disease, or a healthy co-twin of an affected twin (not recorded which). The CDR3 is CASSLVFTGHGYTF.